A single sample is the source of the 17 T cell receptor beta chains below, sequenced in a study of blood T cell repertoires in COVID-19. Clones were sequenced by immunoSEQ multiplex PCR, and TCRdb holds only the in-frame ones, with some missing. The sample carries about 100,000 clones, over 80% recorded once. Sequences were obtained from peripheral blood. These receptors were collected from a man aged 45 to 65 with active COVID-19.

This clone has only a few counts. The rearrangement uses TRBV28 and TRBJ1-5, with TRBD1 identical over 7 bases. The CDR3 is made up of 15 amino acids. The germline V gene encodes CDR1 MDHEN and CDR2 SYDVKM. V lost 6 bases and J lost 1; bases outside the gene matches: 6. CDR3: CASSPPGGSNQPQHF. CDR3 coding DNA: TGTGCCAGCAGCCCCCCAGGGGGAAGCAATCAGCCCCAGCATTTT.

The J gene is TRBJ2-3, the V gene TRBV30; D is perhaps TRBD1 (5 bases). Trimming took off 2 bases at V and 6 bases at J, with 18 bases between the two ends. Germline CDR1 GTSNPN, CDR2 SVGIG (reference sequence). The CDR3 loop spans 15 amino acids. This CDR3 reads CAWSPGQGGKDTQYF. The DNA for the CDR3 is TGTGCCTGGAGTCCCGGGCAGGGTGGAAAGGATACGCAGTATTTT. Looking up the rest from reference TRBV30 and TRBJ2-3 gives the full variable domain: SQTIHQWPATLVQPVGSPLSLECTVEGTSNPNLYWYRQAAGRGLQLLFYSVGIGQISSEVPQNLSASRPQDRQFILSSKKLLLSDSGFYLCAWSPGQGGKDTQYFGPGTRLTVL.

This chain joins TRBV5-8 and TRBJ2-3; 9 bases agree with TRBD2. The J segment lost 3 bases and the V segment lost 4 bases, leaving 9 bases of the junction unmatched. Looked up from germline, CDR1 is SGHTS and CDR2 is YDEGEE. The CDR3 has 16 amino acids. CDR3 bases: TGTGCCAGCAGCGTGAGGTGGCGGGAGGGGACAGATACGCAGTATTTT. This translates into CASSVRWREGTDTQYF.

V gene TRBV19 combines with J gene TRBJ1-2, with 7 nucleotides matching TRBD1. Germline V gene sequence: CDR1 LNHDA, CDR2 SQIVND (reference sequence). The CDR3 length is 13 residues. With 10 bases clipped from V and 5 bases from J, the junction kept 10 bases outside the gene matches. The chain's CDR3 is CATTPGTVYGYTF. CDR3 in DNA: TGTGCCACTACTCCGGGGACAGTATATGGCTACACCTTC.

The V call is TRBV5-4, the J call TRBJ2-1; a weak D match, TRBD2 (6 bases). There are 16 residues in the CDR3. The V gene lost 4 bases and the J gene lost 4 bases, with 18 bases spanning the gap. CDR1 and CDR2 from the germline V gene are SGHNT and YYREEE (reference sequence). This CDR3 reads CASSPPSSVRYNEQFF. DNA of the CDR3: TGTGCCAGCAGCCCACCTTCTAGCGTTAGGTACAATGAGCAGTTCTTC. The full variable domain, with the rest looked up from reference TRBV5-4 and TRBJ2-1, is ETGVTQSPTHLIKTRGQQVTLRCSSQSGHNTVSWYQQALGQGPQFIFQYYREEENGRGNFPPRFSGLQFPNYSSELNVNALELDDSALYLCASSPPSSVRYNEQFFGPGTRLTVL.

This clone was detected only once. The gene calls are TRBV6-5 and TRBJ2-7; maybe TRBD2 (6 bases). Germline CDR1 and CDR2: MNHEY and SVGAGI. The CDR3 has 14 residues. V was cut by 6 bases and J by 3 bases, with 15 bases left in between. The CDR3 region has the DNA TGTGCCAGCAGACCGGGACTGCCCGTCTACGAGCAGTACTTC. It yields the protein CASRPGLPVYEQYF.

The V and J genes are TRBV5-6 and TRBJ2-5; 7 bases line up with TRBD1. Germline V gene data show CDR1 as SGHDT and CDR2 as YYEEEE. The CDR3 covers 15 residues. V lost 4 bases to trimming and J lost 2 bases; unmatched junction nucleotides: 8. The CDR3 DNA follows: TGTGCCAGCAGCCACCTTGCGACAGGGCAAGAGACCCAGTACTTC. Translating it yields CASSHLATGQETQYF.

The rearrangement uses TRBV7-3 and TRBJ2-7; 14 nucleotides agree with TRBD2. V was pared by 4 bases and J by 10 bases, with 6 bases of the junction left unmatched. Germline V CDR1 and CDR2: SGHTA, FQGTGA. This CDR3 is built from 14 residues. CDR3: CASSSGLAGAGQYF. CDR3 nucleotide sequence: TGTGCCAGCAGCTCGGGACTAGCGGGAGCGGGTCAGTACTTC.

The rearrangement links TRBV4-1 to TRBJ2-1; 8 nucleotides match TRBD2. The CDR3 runs 16 residues. CDR1 MGHRA and CDR2 YSYEKL come from the germline V gene. J was trimmed by 4 bases and V by 2 bases; bases with no gene match: 7. The DNA for the CDR3 is TGCGCCAGCAGCCAACTTTTAGCGGGGATTTACAATGAGCAGTTCTTC. Translating gives CASSQLLAGIYNEQFF.

The count of this clone is one. The rearrangement uses TRBV18 and TRBJ1-1; D call uncertain. Trimming stripped 3 bases from V and 8 bases from J, with 16 bases between. This CDR3 region has 14 residues. In germline, CDR1 is KGHSH, CDR2 LQKENI. CDR3 sequence: CASSPYSREPEAFF. Written as DNA, the CDR3 is TGTGCCAGCTCACCTTACTCCCGAGAGCCCGAAGCTTTCTTT.

The V gene is TRBV5-4, the J gene TRBJ2-7, with D perhaps TRBD1 (6 bases). Trimming removed 2 bases at V and 5 bases at J, with 14 bases between. Germline lookup yields CDR1 SGHNT and CDR2 YYREEE (reference sequence). CDR3 length: 14 amino acids. CDR3 in DNA: TGTGCCAGCAGCTTCGGGACAAACCCGCACGAGCAGTACTTC. As protein: CASSFGTNPHEQYF.

The V gene is TRBV10-1, the J gene TRBJ2-3; 7 nucleotides align to TRBD2. Trimming took 6 bases from V and 2 from J; bases not matched to a gene: 5. Germline-derived CDR1 and CDR2 are WNHNN and SYGVQD (reference sequence). There are 14 residues in the CDR3. The CDR3 here is CASSRGGATDTQYF. Here the CDR3 DNA reads TGCGCCAGCAGCCGCGGGGGAGCCACAGATACGCAGTATTTT.

On this clone: The sample has other DNA sequences that encode this CDR3 too. This chain joins TRBV28 and TRBJ1-2; tentative D call: TRBD1 (5 bases). V shed 5 bases and J shed 8 bases, with 12 bases lying between them. Per the germline V gene, CDR1 is MDHEN and CDR2 is SYDVKM. There are 12 residues in the CDR3. The CDR3, as DNA: TGTGCCAGCAGTCAGGGATCTCGGGGCTACACCTTC. It yields the protein CASSQGSRGYTF.

The V and J genes are TRBV7-2 and TRBJ2-1; 8 bases are shared with TRBD2. J lost 6 bases, V lost 7 bases, and 8 bases had no gene match. The CDR3 has 14 amino acids. CDR1 is SGHTA and CDR2 is FQGNSA in the germline V gene. CDR3 amino acids: CASKSGSSGNEQFF. CDR3 DNA: TGTGCCAGCAAGAGCGGGAGTTCCGGCAATGAGCAGTTCTTC.

The chain combines TRBV7-9 with TRBJ1-4, with D possibly TRBD1 on 5 matching bases. Germline V gene sequence: CDR1 SEHNR, CDR2 FQNEAQ (reference sequence). The CDR3 is made up of 16 amino acids. The V end was cut by 1 base, the J end by 0 bases, with 9 bases between. In nucleotides, the CDR3 is TGTGCCAGCAGCTTAGAATCGACAGCAACTAATGAAAAACTGTTTTTT. This translates into CASSLESTATNEKLFF.

J is TRBJ2-7 and V is TRBV7-9; D is uncertain. The CDR3 loop spans 13 amino acids. V lost 2 bases, J lost 3 bases, and 8 bases lay in between. Germline CDR1 SEHNR, CDR2 FQNEAQ (reference sequence). DNA for the CDR3: TGTGCCAGCAGCTTACCTGCGGACTACGAGCAGTACTTC. Translating it yields CASSLPADYEQYF.

The chain joins TRBV7-8 to TRBJ2-2; D might be TRBD1 (5 bases). Germline values: CDR1 SGHVS, CDR2 FQNEAQ. The CDR3 covers 16 residues. Between the trimmed V and J ends, which lost 1 base and 0 bases, there was a span of 9 bases. CDR3 nucleotides: TGTGCCAGCAGCTTAGGGGGCATAACGAACACCGGGGAGCTGTTTTTT. Residues: CASSLGGITNTGELFF.